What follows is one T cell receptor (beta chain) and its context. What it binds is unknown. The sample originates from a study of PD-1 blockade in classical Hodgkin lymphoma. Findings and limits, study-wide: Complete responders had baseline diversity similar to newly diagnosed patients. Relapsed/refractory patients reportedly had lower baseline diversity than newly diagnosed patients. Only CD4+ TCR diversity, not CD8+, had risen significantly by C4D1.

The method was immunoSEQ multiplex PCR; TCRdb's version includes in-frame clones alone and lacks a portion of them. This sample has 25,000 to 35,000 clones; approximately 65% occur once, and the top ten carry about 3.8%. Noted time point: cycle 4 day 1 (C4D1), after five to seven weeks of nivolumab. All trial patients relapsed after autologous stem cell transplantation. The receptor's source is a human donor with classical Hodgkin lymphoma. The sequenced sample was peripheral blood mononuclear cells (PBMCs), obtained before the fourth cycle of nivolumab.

The CDR3 loop reads CASSPHLGDYGYTF. In DNA form, the CDR3 reads TGTGCCAGCAGCCCACATCTGGGGGACTATGGCTACACCTTC. The V and J genes are TRBV7-9 and TRBJ1-2; D is possibly TRBD1 (5 bases). The germline CDR1 and CDR2 sequences are SEHNR and FQNEAQ (reference sequence). CDR3 length: 14 amino acids. V dropped 5 bases and J dropped 3 bases, with 13 bases sitting between them.